This paragraph reports one T cell receptor beta chain. These data come from a study of blood T cell repertoires in COVID-19. Study summary: The analysed material was cDNA or gDNA that came from T cells, B-cell-depleted T cells, or PBMCs.

Only in-frame clones appear in the TCRdb table, and some are missing; sequencing was by immunoSEQ multiplex PCR. This table has a few hundred thousand clones, approximately 88% appearing once. Germline-derived CDR1 and CDR2 are SGHAT and FQNNGV. The CDR3 is 15 amino acids. Losses at the gene ends were 5 bases for V and 2 bases for J; bases not matched to a gene: 4. The study recruited people aged roughly 18 to 100 years across approximately 25 US areas. Before being deemed recovered, Cohort 3 donors had two negative PCRs, clearance, or symptom resolution. This sequence joins TRBV11-2 and TRBJ1-1, with TRBD1 identical over 11 bases. Sequencing was carried out using PBMCs or T cells enriched from blood (not recorded which). This sequence was found in a woman aged 18-30 years who had recovered from COVID-19. The CDR3 here is CASSARTGGNTEAFF. The CDR3 nucleotides read TGTGCCAGCAGCGCCAGGACAGGGGGCAACACTGAAGCTTTCTTT.